The 27 T cell receptor beta chains listed next were all sequenced from one sample in a study of cytomegalovirus exposure and HLA in healthy donors (dated by TCRdb to about 2017). Library preparation employed the immunoSEQ multiplex PCR assay. A mixture of 60 forward primers for TCR Vbeta segments and 13 reverse primers for TCR Jbeta segments was used in the multiplex PCR. The immuneACCESS repertoire file appears here via TCRdb, limited to in-frame rearrangements. These files lack a portion of the clones; in checked studies, under half of the deficit traces to unresolved V genes, and the cause of the others is not known. Within this sample are under 200,000 clones, with about 85% of them counted one time only. The top ten clonotypes cover around 2.6% of the sample. Sequencing was performed on PBMCs. These receptor sequences come from a man aged 30 to 39 in good health and CMV-seropositive.

This rearrangement joins TRBV7-9 to TRBJ2-7, with a weak D call TRBD1 (5 bases). Germline CDR1 is SEHNR and CDR2 is FQNEAQ (reference sequence). CDR3 length: 15 residues. V shed 2 bases and J shed 2 bases, with 13 bases lying between them. CDR3 nucleotide sequence: TGTGCCAGCAGCTTACAGGGAAAAAACGCCTACGAGCAGTACTTC. It encodes CASSLQGKNAYEQYF.

The chain is built from TRBV6-1 and TRBJ1-1, with no clear D. Per the germline V gene, CDR1 is MNHNS and CDR2 is SASEGT. Trimming pared 6 bases from V and 1 base from J, leaving 9 bases between. This CDR3 is built from 13 residues. For the CDR3, the DNA is TGTGCCAGCAGGACTAGGGAGAACACTGAAGCTTTCTTT. Amino acids: CASRTRENTEAFF.

The chain recombines TRBV7-9 with TRBJ2-3; the D gene is possibly TRBD2 (7 bases). Trimming took off 4 bases at V and 5 bases at J, with 19 bases between the two ends. Germline V gene lookup returns CDR1 SEHNR and CDR2 FQNEAQ (reference sequence). CDR3 length: 16 residues. CDR3 DNA sequence: TGTGCCAGCAGCTCGTCGGGGGGCGGGAGCGGAGATACGCAGTATTTT. This sequence encodes CASSSSGGGSGDTQYF. The whole variable domain, remainder taken from reference TRBV7-9 and TRBJ2-3, is DTGVSQNPRHKITKRGQNVTFRCDPISEHNRLYWYRQTLGQGPEFLTYFQNEAQLEKSRLLSDRFSAERPKGSFSTLEIQRTEQGDSAMYLCASSSSGGGSGDTQYFGPGTRLTVL.

The rearrangement joins TRBV9 to TRBJ2-1, with TRBD1 identical over 8 bases. The trim removed 2 bases at V and 0 bases at J, leaving 4 bases unmatched. CDR1 and CDR2 from the germline V gene are SGDLS and YYNGEE. The CDR3 is 16 residues long. CDR3 bases: TGTGCCAGCAGCGTTCTACAGGGGGGCTCCTACAATGAGCAGTTCTTC. Encoded protein: CASSVLQGGSYNEQFF.

The rearrangement uses TRBV29-1 and TRBJ2-6; no definite D call. The germline V gene encodes CDR1 SQVTM and CDR2 ANQGSEA. The CDR3 covers 13 residues. Trimming shortened V by 1 base and J by 3 bases, and 4 bases separated the two germline ends. DNA of the CDR3: TGCAGCGTTGAAGGTAATGGGGCCAACGTCCTGACTTTC. This encodes CSVEGNGANVLTF.

This chain connects TRBV4-1 to TRBJ1-5, with TRBD1 matching over 7 bases. From germline, CDR1 is MGHRA and CDR2 YSYEKL. V was pared by 1 base and J by 4 bases, with 1 base of the junction left unmatched. The CDR3 consists of 14 residues. The CDR3 spells CASSQARGNQPQHF. The CDR3, as DNA: TGCGCCAGCAGCCAAGCCAGGGGGAATCAGCCCCAGCATTTT.

The V and J genes are TRBV6-6 and TRBJ1-1; D is perhaps TRBD1 (5 bases). This CDR3 contains 12 residues. Trimming removed 10 bases from V and 4 bases from J, with 13 bases in between. From germline, CDR1 is MNHNY and CDR2 SVGAGI (reference sequence). The CDR3 nucleotides are TGTGCCACATGCGGAACAGGCACTGAAGCTTTCTTT. It is translated as CATCGTGTEAFF.

This chain links TRBV6-5 with TRBJ2-2; possibly TRBD2 for D (5 bases). The CDR3 loop spans 15 amino acids. Germline CDR1 and CDR2: MNHEY and SVGAGI. The V end was cut by 6 bases, the J end by 2 bases, with 13 bases between. The CDR3 nucleotides are TGTGCCAGCAGGCTACGGGAAGCCAACACCGGGGAGCTGTTTTTT. This codes for CASRLREANTGELFF.

The chain is built from TRBV7-2 and TRBJ2-3; D call uncertain. The CDR3 consists of 14 residues. Germline-derived CDR1 and CDR2 are SGHTA and FQGNSA. V was clipped by 1 base and J by 2 bases, with 7 bases between them. This chain's CDR3 is CASSLGAPTDTQYF. Written as DNA, the CDR3 is TGTGCCAGCAGCTTAGGTGCGCCCACAGATACGCAGTATTTT. Supplemented by reference TRBV7-2 and TRBJ2-3, the full variable domain reads GAGVSQSPSNKVTEKGKDVELRCDPISGHTALYWYRQSLGQGLEFLIYFQGNSAPDKSGLPSDRFSAERTGGSVSTLTIQRTQQEDSAVYLCASSLGAPTDTQYFGPGTRLTVL.

Comments on this clone: Within the sample, other DNA sequences also encode this same CDR3. This CDR3 reads CASSPTFATNEKLFF. In DNA, the CDR3 is TGCGCCAGCAGCCCCACTTTTGCAACTAATGAAAAACTGTTTTTT. The rearrangement joins TRBV4-3 to TRBJ1-4; D not resolved. The V end was cut by 4 bases, the J end by 0 bases, with 9 bases between. Germline CDR1 reads LGHNA; CDR2 reads YSLEER. The CDR3 extends over 15 amino acids.

The CDR3 nucleotides are TGTGCCAGCAGCATCAAGGAGGCGGGCGCCTACGAGCAGTACTTC. Translated, it gives CASSIKEAGAYEQYF. The chain links TRBV7-9 to TRBJ2-7; D perhaps matches TRBD2 (5 bases). The CDR3 has 15 amino acids. V was shortened by 5 bases and J by 2 bases, with 16 bases between the two germline ends. Germline CDR1 reads SEHNR; CDR2 reads FQNEAQ (reference sequence).

V usage is TRBV5-5 and J usage is TRBJ1-1; 8 nucleotides align to TRBD1. This CDR3 region has 16 residues. Germline lookup yields CDR1 SGHKS and CDR2 YYEKEE (reference sequence). V shed 0 bases, J shed 4 bases, and the junction held 8 bases outside the gene matches. Written as DNA, the CDR3 is TGTGCCAGCAGCTTGGCCGCAGGGGGCGACGGCACTGAAGCTTTCTTT. It yields the protein CASSLAAGGDGTEAFF.

The chain links TRBV11-1 to TRBJ2-1, with D possibly matching TRBD1 (6 bases). CDR3 length equals 15 residues. Germline V gene sequence: CDR1 SGHAT, CDR2 FQDESV (reference sequence). V lost 6 bases and J lost 3, with 15 bases in between. The CDR3 is CASSHATGYYNEQFF. As DNA, the CDR3 is TGTGCCAGCAGTCACGCTACAGGGTACTACAATGAGCAGTTCTTC. Filled out from reference TRBV11-1 and TRBJ2-1, the complete variable domain reads EAEVAQSPRYKITEKSQAVAFWCDPISGHATLYWYRQILGQGPELLVQFQDESVVDDSQLPKDRFSAERLKGVDSTLKIQPAELGDSAMYLCASSHATGYYNEQFFGPGTRLTVL.

V and J are TRBV10-3 and TRBJ2-5, with 8 bases matching TRBD1. Losses at the gene ends were 5 bases for V and 5 bases for J; bases not matched to a gene: 13. Germline loops: CDR1 ENHRY, CDR2 SYGVKD. The CDR3 covers 16 residues. In DNA, the CDR3 is TGTGCCATCAGTCAAGGACAGGGTAGCTCTAGGGAGACCCAGTACTTC. Translated: CAISQGQGSSRETQYF.

This clone was observed a few times. The chain employs TRBV6-6 and TRBJ1-1; 11 bases agree with TRBD1. The J segment lost 5 bases and the V segment lost 6 bases, leaving 8 bases of the junction unmatched. CDR1 is MNHNY, CDR2 SVGAGI, per germline (reference sequence). The CDR3 extends over 15 amino acids. CDR3 bases: TGTGCCAGCAGCCCCCTGGGACAGGGGGGGACTGAAGCTTTCTTT. It codes for CASSPLGQGGTEAFF.

The chain combines TRBV10-3 with TRBJ2-1; TRBD2 aligns across 10 bases. This CDR3 contains 16 residues. Germline CDR1 reads ENHRY; CDR2 reads SYGVKD. Losses at the gene ends were 0 bases for V and 12 bases for J; bases not matched to a gene: 11. CDR3 in amino acids: CAISESGLAGEGGQFF. CDR3 coding DNA: TGTGCCATCAGTGAGTCGGGGCTAGCGGGAGAAGGCGGGCAGTTCTTC.

This clone was seen once. V is TRBV11-2 and J is TRBJ2-7; the match to TRBD1 covers 9 bases. The CDR3 is 15 residues long. Looked up from germline, CDR1 is SGHAT and CDR2 is FQNNGV. With 3 bases clipped from V and 5 bases from J, the junction kept 8 bases outside the gene matches. The CDR3 region is CASSFAPGQGNEQYV. The CDR3 coding sequence is TGTGCCAGCAGCTTCGCCCCGGGACAGGGTAACGAGCAGTACGTC.

This chain joins TRBV21-1 and TRBJ1-1; TRBD1 reflects the table's D call only, with no check against the DNA. TRBV21-1 is a documented pseudogene. The CDR3 loop spans 13 amino acids. CDR3 coding DNA: TGTGCCAGCAGACTACGACAGGGCCCTGAAGCTTTCTTT. This translates into CASRLRQGPEAFF.

The chain uses TRBV5-6 and TRBJ1-2, with D possibly matching TRBD1 (5 bases). The ends were cut back, 2 bases at V and 5 bases at J, with 13 bases in the middle. This CDR3 is built from 14 residues. The germline V gene encodes CDR1 SGHDT and CDR2 YYEEEE. Here the CDR3 reads CASSLGEDTYGYTF. CDR3 DNA: TGTGCCAGCAGCTTAGGGGAGGACACTTATGGCTACACCTTC.

The rearrangement joins TRBV5-3 to TRBJ2-3; D is perhaps TRBD2 (5 bases). TRBV5-3 is an open reading frame whose function is uncertain. Trimming pared 0 bases from V and 2 bases from J, leaving 13 bases between. The CDR3 is 16 residues long. The CDR3 is CARSLDPRENTDTQYF. CDR3 sequence (DNA): TGTGCCAGAAGCTTGGACCCGAGGGAAAACACAGATACGCAGTATTTT.

This rearrangement joins TRBV4-3 to TRBJ1-4; D is unclear. Germline loops: CDR1 LGHNA, CDR2 YSLEER. There are 15 residues in the CDR3. Trimming shortened V by 0 bases and J by 8 bases, and 13 bases separated the two germline ends. CDR3 coding DNA: TGCGCCAGCAGCCAAGAGGGGAGGATGGGGGAAAAACTGTTTTTT. Protein product: CASSQEGRMGEKLFF.

V is TRBV6-5 and J is TRBJ1-6; a possible D gene is TRBD1 (6 bases). CDR1 and CDR2 (germline): MNHEY, SVGAGI. Trimming removed 5 bases from V and 5 bases from J, with 10 bases in between. The CDR3 is 14 amino acids. CDR3 amino acids: CASSPSGDNSPLHF. The CDR3, as DNA: TGTGCCAGCAGTCCCTCAGGGGATAATTCACCCCTCCACTTT.

This clone was observed once. The gene calls are TRBV7-9 and TRBJ1-2; 7 bases are a match to TRBD1. CDR1 is SEHNR and CDR2 is FQNEAQ in the germline V gene (reference sequence). Germline trimming cut 6 bases from V and 6 bases from J; bases unmatched to any gene: 4. The CDR3 has 12 amino acids. Written as DNA, the CDR3 is TGTGCCAGCAGTTACAGGGGAGATGGCTACACCTTC. Translating it yields CASSYRGDGYTF.

J is TRBJ2-1 and V is TRBV18, with 9 bases fitting TRBD2. Germline assignment: CDR1 KGHSH and CDR2 LQKENI. With 0 bases clipped from V and 6 bases from J, the junction kept 3 bases outside the gene matches. CDR3 size: 15 residues. Here the CDR3 reads CASSPPSGRFNEQFF. DNA for the CDR3: TGTGCCAGCTCACCACCGAGCGGGAGGTTCAATGAGCAGTTCTTC.

The chain links TRBV7-2 to TRBJ1-2, with 8 bases fitting TRBD1. This CDR3 has 15 residues. Germline CDR1 and CDR2: SGHTA and FQGNSA. V shed 3 bases, J shed 0 bases, and the junction held 3 bases outside the gene matches. CDR3 DNA sequence: TGTGCCAGCAGCTTCCGGACAGGGACTAACTATGGCTACACCTTC. Translating it yields CASSFRTGTNYGYTF. The variable domain in full, with the rest retrieved from reference TRBV7-2 and TRBJ1-2, is GAGVSQSPSNKVTEKGKDVELRCDPISGHTALYWYRQSLGQGLEFLIYFQGNSAPDKSGLPSDRFSAERTGGSVSTLTIQRTQQEDSAVYLCASSFRTGTNYGYTFGSGTRLTVV.

The rearrangement links TRBV19 to TRBJ2-6, with TRBD2 as a possible D gene (5 bases). There are 18 residues in the CDR3. Trimming left V 7 bases short and J 1 base short, with 20 bases between. Germline lookup yields CDR1 LNHDA and CDR2 SQIVND (reference sequence). The CDR3 here is CASISDPGRGSGANVLTF. DNA for the CDR3: TGTGCCAGTATCTCGGACCCGGGAAGAGGATCTGGGGCCAACGTCCTGACTTTC.

V and J are TRBV27 and TRBJ1-2; D remains ambiguous. Trimming took 0 bases from V and 0 from J, leaving 5 bases between them. Per germline, CDR1 MNHEY and CDR2 SMNVEV (reference sequence). The CDR3 length is 14 residues. The chain's CDR3 is CASSLSGTNYGYTF. CDR3 in DNA: TGTGCCAGCAGTTTATCGGGCACTAACTATGGCTACACCTTC.